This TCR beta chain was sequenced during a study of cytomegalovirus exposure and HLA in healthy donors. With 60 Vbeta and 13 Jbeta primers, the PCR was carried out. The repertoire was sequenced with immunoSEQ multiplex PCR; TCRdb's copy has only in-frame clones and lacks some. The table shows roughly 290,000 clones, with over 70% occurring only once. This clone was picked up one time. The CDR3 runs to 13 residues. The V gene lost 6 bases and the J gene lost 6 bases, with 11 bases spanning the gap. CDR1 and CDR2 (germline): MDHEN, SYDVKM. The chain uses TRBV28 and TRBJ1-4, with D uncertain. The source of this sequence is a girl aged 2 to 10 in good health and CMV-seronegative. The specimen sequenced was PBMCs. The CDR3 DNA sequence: TGTGCCAGCAGCCCGAGGGTGGATGAAAAACTGTTTTTT. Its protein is CASSPRVDEKLFF.